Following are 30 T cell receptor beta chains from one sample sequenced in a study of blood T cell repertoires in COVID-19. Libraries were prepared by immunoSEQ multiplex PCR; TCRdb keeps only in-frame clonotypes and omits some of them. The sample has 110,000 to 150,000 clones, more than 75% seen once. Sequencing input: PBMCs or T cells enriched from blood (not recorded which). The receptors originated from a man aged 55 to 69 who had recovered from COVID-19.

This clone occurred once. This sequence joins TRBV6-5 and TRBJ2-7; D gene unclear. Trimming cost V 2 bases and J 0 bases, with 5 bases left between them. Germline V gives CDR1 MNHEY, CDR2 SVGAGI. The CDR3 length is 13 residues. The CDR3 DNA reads TGTGCCAGCAGTTACCGCGACTCCTACGAGCAGTACTTC. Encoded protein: CASSYRDSYEQYF.

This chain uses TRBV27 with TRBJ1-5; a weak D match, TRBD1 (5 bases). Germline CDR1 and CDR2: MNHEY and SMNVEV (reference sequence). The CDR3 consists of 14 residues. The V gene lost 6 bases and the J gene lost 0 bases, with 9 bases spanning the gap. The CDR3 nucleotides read TGTGCCAGCAGACCAGGGTTTAGCAATCAGCCCCAGCATTTT. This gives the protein CASRPGFSNQPQHF.

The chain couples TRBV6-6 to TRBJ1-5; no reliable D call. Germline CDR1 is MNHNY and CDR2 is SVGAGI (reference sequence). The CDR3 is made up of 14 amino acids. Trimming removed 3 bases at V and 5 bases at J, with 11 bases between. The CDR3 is CASSYLAEDQPQHF. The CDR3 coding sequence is TGTGCCAGCAGTTATCTCGCGGAAGATCAGCCCCAGCATTTT.

In DNA form, the CDR3 reads TGTGCCACCAGTGATCAGGGGGCTGCAGGCTACACCTTC. Translating it yields CATSDQGAAGYTF. J is TRBJ1-2 and V is TRBV24-1, with 8 nucleotides matching TRBD1. J gave up 8 bases and V 3 bases, and 4 bases lay outside the gene matches. The CDR3 is 13 amino acids. Germline CDR1 is KGHDR and CDR2 is SFDVKD.

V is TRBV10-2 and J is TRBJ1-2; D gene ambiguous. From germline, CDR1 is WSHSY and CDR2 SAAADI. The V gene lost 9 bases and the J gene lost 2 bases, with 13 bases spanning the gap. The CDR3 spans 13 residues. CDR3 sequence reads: CASASGGNYGYTF. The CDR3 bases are TGCGCCAGTGCTTCAGGTGGAAACTATGGCTACACCTTC.

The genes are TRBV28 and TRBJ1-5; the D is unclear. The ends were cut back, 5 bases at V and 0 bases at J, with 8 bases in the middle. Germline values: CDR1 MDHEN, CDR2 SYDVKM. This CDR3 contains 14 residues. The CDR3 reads CASSGLFSNQPQHF. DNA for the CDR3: TGTGCCAGCAGTGGACTGTTTAGCAATCAGCCCCAGCATTTT.

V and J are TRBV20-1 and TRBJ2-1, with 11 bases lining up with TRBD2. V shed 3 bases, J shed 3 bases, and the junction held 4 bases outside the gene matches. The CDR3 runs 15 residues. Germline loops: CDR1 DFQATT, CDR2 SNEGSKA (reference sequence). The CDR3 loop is CSASRTSGHYNEQFF. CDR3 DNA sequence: TGCAGTGCTAGTAGGACTAGCGGGCACTACAATGAGCAGTTCTTC.

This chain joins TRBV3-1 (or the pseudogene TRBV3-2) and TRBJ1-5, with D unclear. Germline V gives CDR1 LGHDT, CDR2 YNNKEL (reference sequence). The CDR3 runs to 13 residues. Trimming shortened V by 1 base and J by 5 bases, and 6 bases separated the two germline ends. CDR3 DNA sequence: TGTGCCAGCAGCCAAGTCGGGGATCAGCCCCAGCATTTT. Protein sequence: CASSQVGDQPQHF.

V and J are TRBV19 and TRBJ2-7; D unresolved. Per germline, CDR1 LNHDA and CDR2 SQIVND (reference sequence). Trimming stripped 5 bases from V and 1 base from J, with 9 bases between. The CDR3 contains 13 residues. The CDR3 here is CASSRTVSYEQYF. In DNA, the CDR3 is TGTGCCAGTAGTCGAACAGTTTCCTACGAGCAGTACTTC.

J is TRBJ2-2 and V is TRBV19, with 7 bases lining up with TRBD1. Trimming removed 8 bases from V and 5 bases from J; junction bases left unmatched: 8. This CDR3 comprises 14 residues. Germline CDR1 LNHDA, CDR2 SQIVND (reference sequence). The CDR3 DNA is TGTGCCAGTTCGACAGGGTACGGAACCGGGGAGCTGTTTTTT. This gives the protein CASSTGYGTGELFF.

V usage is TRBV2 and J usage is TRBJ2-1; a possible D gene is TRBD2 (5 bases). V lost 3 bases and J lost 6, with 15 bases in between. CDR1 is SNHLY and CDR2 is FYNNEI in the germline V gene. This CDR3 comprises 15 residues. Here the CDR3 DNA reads TGTGCCAGCAGTGATATAGGACTGGGCATCAATGAGCAGTTCTTC. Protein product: CASSDIGLGINEQFF.

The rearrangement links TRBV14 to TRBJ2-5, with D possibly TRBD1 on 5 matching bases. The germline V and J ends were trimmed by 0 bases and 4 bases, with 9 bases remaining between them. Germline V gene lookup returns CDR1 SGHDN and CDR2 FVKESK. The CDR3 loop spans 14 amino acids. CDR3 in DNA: TGTGCCAGCAGCCAAGATATGGGGCTAGAGACCCAGTACTTC. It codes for CASSQDMGLETQYF.

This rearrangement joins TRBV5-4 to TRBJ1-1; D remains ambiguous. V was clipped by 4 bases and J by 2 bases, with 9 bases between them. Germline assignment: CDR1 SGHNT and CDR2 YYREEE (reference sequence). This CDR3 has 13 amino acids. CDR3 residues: CASSPGLNTEAFF. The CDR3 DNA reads TGTGCCAGCAGCCCCGGACTCAACACTGAAGCTTTCTTT.

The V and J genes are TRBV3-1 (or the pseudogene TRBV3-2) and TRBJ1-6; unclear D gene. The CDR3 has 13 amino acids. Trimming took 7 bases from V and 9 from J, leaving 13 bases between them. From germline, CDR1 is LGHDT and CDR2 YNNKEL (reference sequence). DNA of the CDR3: TGTGCCAGCACCCCGACTCAAACTTCACCCCTCCACTTT. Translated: CASTPTQTSPLHF.

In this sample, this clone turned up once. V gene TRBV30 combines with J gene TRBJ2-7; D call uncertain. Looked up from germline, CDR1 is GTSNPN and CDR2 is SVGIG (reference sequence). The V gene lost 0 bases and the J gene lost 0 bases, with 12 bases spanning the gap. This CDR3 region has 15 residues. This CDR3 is CAWSVDSWSSYEQYF. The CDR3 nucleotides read TGTGCCTGGAGTGTAGATAGCTGGAGCTCCTACGAGCAGTACTTC.

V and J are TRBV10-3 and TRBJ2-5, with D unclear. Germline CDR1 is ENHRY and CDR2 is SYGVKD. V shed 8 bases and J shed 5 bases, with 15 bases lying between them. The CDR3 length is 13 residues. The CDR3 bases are TGTGCCATCGGCCGAGACAATACTGAGACCCAGTACTTC. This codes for CAIGRDNTETQYF.

CDR3 sequence reads: CASSLKARTGNTEAFF. In DNA form, the CDR3 reads TGTGCCAGCAGCTTAAAGGCCAGGACAGGGAACACTGAAGCTTTCTTT. The chain employs TRBV7-2 and TRBJ1-1; 7 bases line up with TRBD1. The CDR3 extends over 16 amino acids. V trimming: 2 bases; J trimming: 1 base; junction bases outside the gene matches: 7. Germline CDR1 is SGHTA and CDR2 is FQGNSA.

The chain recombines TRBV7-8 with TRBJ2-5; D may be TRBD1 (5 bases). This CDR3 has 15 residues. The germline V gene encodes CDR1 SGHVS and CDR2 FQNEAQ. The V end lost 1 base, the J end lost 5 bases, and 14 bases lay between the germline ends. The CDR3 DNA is TGTGCCAGCAGCTTAGAAGGTCCAGGGTGGGAGACCCAGTACTTC. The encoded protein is CASSLEGPGWETQYF.

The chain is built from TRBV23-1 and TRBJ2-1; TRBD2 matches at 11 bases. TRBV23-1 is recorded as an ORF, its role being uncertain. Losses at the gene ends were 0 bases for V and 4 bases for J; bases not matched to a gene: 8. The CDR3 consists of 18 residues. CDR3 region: CASSQSPILAGVYNEQFF. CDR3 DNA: TGCGCCAGCAGTCAATCCCCCATACTAGCGGGGGTGTACAATGAGCAGTTCTTC.

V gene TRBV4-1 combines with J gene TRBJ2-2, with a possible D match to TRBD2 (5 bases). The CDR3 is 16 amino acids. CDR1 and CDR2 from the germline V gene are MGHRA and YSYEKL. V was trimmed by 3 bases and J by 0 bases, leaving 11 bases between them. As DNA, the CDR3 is TGCGCCAGCAGCCATGGAGAGGAGGCGAACACCGGGGAGCTGTTTTTT. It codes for CASSHGEEANTGELFF.

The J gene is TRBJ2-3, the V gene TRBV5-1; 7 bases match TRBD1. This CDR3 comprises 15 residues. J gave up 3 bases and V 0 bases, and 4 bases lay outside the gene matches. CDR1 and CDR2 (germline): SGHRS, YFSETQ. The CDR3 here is CASSLEDRATDTQYF. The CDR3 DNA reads TGCGCCAGCAGCTTGGAAGACAGGGCGACAGATACGCAGTATTTT.

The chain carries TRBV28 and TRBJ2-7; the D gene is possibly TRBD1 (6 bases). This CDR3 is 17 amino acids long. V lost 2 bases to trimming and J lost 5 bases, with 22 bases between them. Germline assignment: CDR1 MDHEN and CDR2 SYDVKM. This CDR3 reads CASSLIPGSRGDHEQYF. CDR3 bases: TGTGCCAGCAGTTTAATTCCGGGGAGCAGGGGAGACCACGAGCAGTACTTC. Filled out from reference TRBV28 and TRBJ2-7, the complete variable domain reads DVKVTQSSRYLVKRTGEKVFLECVQDMDHENMFWYRQDPGLGLRLIYFSYDVKMKEKGDIPEGYSVSREKKERFSLILESASTNQTSMYLCASSLIPGSRGDHEQYFGPGTRLTVT.

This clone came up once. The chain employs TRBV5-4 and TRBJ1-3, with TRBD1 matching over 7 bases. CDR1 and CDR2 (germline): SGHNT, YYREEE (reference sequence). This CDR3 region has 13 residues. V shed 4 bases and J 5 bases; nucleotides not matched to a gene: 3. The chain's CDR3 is CASSEQGRNTIYF. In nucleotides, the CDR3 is TGTGCCAGCAGCGAACAGGGGAGAAACACCATATATTTT.

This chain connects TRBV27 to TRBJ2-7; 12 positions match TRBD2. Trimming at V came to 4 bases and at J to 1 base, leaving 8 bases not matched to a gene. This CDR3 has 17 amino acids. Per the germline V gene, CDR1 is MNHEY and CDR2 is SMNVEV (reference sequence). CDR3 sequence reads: CASSWSSGRAQSYEQYF. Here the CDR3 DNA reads TGTGCCAGCAGTTGGTCTAGCGGGAGGGCCCAGTCCTACGAGCAGTACTTC.

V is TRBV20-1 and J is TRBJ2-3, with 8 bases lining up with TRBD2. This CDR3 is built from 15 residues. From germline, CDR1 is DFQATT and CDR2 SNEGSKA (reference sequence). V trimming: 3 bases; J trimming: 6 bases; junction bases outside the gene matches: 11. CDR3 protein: CSASTVGRASDTQYF. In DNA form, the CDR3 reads TGCAGTGCTAGTACGGTCGGGAGGGCCTCGGATACGCAGTATTTT.

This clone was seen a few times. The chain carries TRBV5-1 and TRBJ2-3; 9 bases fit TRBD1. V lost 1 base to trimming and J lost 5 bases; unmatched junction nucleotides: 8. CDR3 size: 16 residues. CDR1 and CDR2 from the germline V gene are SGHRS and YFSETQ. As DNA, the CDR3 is TGCGCCAGCAGCTTGAGGTGGGGACAGGGAGTAGATACGCAGTATTTT. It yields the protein CASSLRWGQGVDTQYF.

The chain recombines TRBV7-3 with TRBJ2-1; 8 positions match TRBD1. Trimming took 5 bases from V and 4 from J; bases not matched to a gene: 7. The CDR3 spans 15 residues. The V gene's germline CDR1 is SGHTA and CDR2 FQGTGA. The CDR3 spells CASSQRTGPYNEQFF. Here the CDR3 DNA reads TGTGCCAGCAGCCAGCGGACAGGGCCTTACAATGAGCAGTTCTTC.

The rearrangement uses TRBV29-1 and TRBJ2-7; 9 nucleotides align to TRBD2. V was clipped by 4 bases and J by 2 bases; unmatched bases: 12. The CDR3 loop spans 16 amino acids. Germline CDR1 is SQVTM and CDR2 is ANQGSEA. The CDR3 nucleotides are TGCAGCGTTGCCCGGTCGACTAGCGGACTACCCTACGAGCAGTACTTC. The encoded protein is CSVARSTSGLPYEQYF.

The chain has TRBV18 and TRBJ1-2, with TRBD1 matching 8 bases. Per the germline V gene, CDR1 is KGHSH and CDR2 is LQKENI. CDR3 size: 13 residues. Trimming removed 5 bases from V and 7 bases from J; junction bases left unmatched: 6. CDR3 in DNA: TGTGCCAGCTCAAACAATCAGGGGGCTGGCTACACCTTC. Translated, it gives CASSNNQGAGYTF.

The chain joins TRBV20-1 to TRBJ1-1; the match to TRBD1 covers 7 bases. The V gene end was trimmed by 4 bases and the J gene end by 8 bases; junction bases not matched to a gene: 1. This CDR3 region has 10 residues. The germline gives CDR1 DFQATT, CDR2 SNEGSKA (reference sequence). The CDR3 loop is CSATRGEAFF. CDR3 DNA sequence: TGCAGTGCTACCAGGGGGGAAGCTTTCTTT.